This T cell receptor beta chain stems from a study of shared clonotypes between healthy human individuals. Study overall: There were three CD4 naive, three CD4 memory, two CD8 naive and one CD8 memory plates per donor.

Nashville, Tennessee was home to all donors, each a Caucasian adult. In regard to this clone: Its specificity is not known.

The sorted-subset replicate PCRs were given about 210 ng DNA, which is approximately 30,000 T cell genomes. Libraries were prepared by immunoSEQ multiplex PCR; TCRdb keeps only in-frame clonotypes and omits some of them. Of just over 2,000,000 clones listed, approximately 95% were seen once; the top ten hold 0.13%. Overall study findings and caveats: Clonotype sharing among donors was thought likely to change with sequencing depth.

Germline V gene data show CDR1 as SEHNR and CDR2 as FQNEAQ (reference sequence). The junction had 15 bases not matched to a gene; V was cut back by 6 bases and J by 4 bases. The CDR3 runs to 18 residues. This sequence was found in a man aged 18-30 years in good health. The gene calls are TRBV7-9 and TRBJ2-1; 10 bases match TRBD2. The specimen was naive CD4+ T cells sorted from blood. As to subset: CD45RA+ positively selected. The CDR3 nucleotides are TGTGCCAGCAGTCCCAAGGGTACTAGCGGGACAACATACAATGAGCAGTTCTTC. It is translated as CASSPKGTSGTTYNEQFF.